Below are 14 T cell receptor beta chains sequenced from a single sample in a study of shared clonotypes between healthy human individuals. Produced via immunoSEQ multiplex PCR; TCRdb's table is partial and in-frame only. The sample lists more than 2,000,000 clones, more than 90% occurring once. The sample consisted of naive CD4+ T cells sorted from blood. The sample's subset: CD45RA+ positively selected. The receptors here all came from a man younger than 35 in good health.

J is TRBJ2-1 and V is TRBV6-5; D remains ambiguous. Trimming removed 6 bases at V and 5 bases at J, with 11 bases between. The germline gives CDR1 MNHEY, CDR2 SVGAGI. The CDR3 runs 13 residues. CDR3 protein: CASRTWDNNEQFF. CDR3 coding DNA: TGTGCCAGCAGGACTTGGGATAACAATGAGCAGTTCTTC.

V is TRBV15 and J is TRBJ1-2; D is uncertain. There are 12 residues in the CDR3. Germline V gives CDR1 LNHNV, CDR2 YYDKDF (reference sequence). Trimming removed 2 bases from V and 2 bases from J, with 3 bases in between. The CDR3, as DNA: TGTGCCACCAGCAGATCAAACTATGGCTACACCTTC. Translating it yields CATSRSNYGYTF.

The chain combines TRBV9 with TRBJ2-7, with 7 nucleotides matching TRBD1. This CDR3 comprises 15 residues. Germline V gene data show CDR1 as SGDLS and CDR2 as YYNGEE. The ends lost 3 bases at V and 4 bases at J; junction bases unmatched: 10. CDR3 nucleotide sequence: TGTGCCAGCAGCGAAGCGACAGGGAACTTTTACGAGCAGTACTTC. The encoded protein is CASSEATGNFYEQYF.

The genes are TRBV4-3 and TRBJ2-1, with D tentatively TRBD1 or TRBD2 (5 bases each). The CDR3 sequence is 16 residues long. Germline V gives CDR1 LGHNA, CDR2 YSLEER. Trimming cost V 0 bases and J 5 bases, with 14 bases left between them. CDR3 sequence: CASSQEGGKGNNEQFF. The CDR3 DNA follows: TGCGCCAGCAGCCAAGAAGGAGGAAAGGGGAACAATGAGCAGTTCTTC.

The rearrangement links TRBV13 to TRBJ1-3; tentative D call: TRBD1 (5 bases). Germline loops: CDR1 PRHDT, CDR2 FYEKMQ (reference sequence). The V end was cut by 2 bases, the J end by 4 bases, with 12 bases between. CDR3 length: 15 residues. CDR3 bases: TGTGCCAGCAGCTTAATGGTTGGGGGAGGAAACACCATATATTTT. Protein product: CASSLMVGGGNTIYF.

The chain carries TRBV10-3 and TRBJ2-7; tentatively, D is TRBD1 or TRBD2 (5 bases each). The CDR3 is made up of 13 amino acids. The V end lost 6 bases, the J end lost 5 bases, and 14 bases lay between the germline ends. Germline V gene data show CDR1 as ENHRY and CDR2 as SYGVKD. The CDR3 loop reads CAISEAGTHEQYF. The CDR3 DNA is TGTGCCATCAGCGAGGCCGGGACCCACGAGCAGTACTTC.

The chain has TRBV7-3 and TRBJ2-3; D ambiguous. The V gene lost 2 bases and the J gene lost 2 bases, with 8 bases spanning the gap. The CDR3 covers 14 residues. Germline V gene lookup returns CDR1 SGHTA and CDR2 FQGTGA. CDR3 sequence reads: CASSLGQDTDTQYF. CDR3 DNA sequence: TGTGCCAGCAGCTTAGGGCAGGACACAGATACGCAGTATTTT.

The chain uses TRBV28 and TRBJ2-3; weak D call: TRBD1 (5 bases). Trimming cost V 7 bases and J 2 bases, with 19 bases left between them. Germline V gives CDR1 MDHEN, CDR2 SYDVKM. CDR3 length equals 16 residues. DNA of the CDR3: TGTGCCAGCACACCAGGGCGACAGCACCCCACAGATACGCAGTATTTT. Translating it yields CASTPGRQHPTDTQYF.

The V and J genes are TRBV30 and TRBJ1-6; the D gene is possibly TRBD1 (6 bases). CDR3 length: 15 residues. Trimming took 5 bases from V and 7 from J, leaving 18 bases between them. Germline V gene sequence: CDR1 GTSNPN, CDR2 SVGIG (reference sequence). The CDR3 loop reads CAWSREGQGNSPLHF. The CDR3 DNA sequence: TGTGCCTGGTCTCGCGAGGGGCAGGGGAATTCACCCCTCCACTTT. The full variable domain, completed using reference TRBV30 and TRBJ1-6, is SQTIHQWPATLVQPVGSPLSLECTVEGTSNPNLYWYRQAAGRGLQLLFYSVGIGQISSEVPQNLSASRPQDRQFILSSKKLLLSDSGFYLCAWSREGQGNSPLHFGNGTRLTVT.

The table lists this clone with a count of one. The rearrangement uses TRBV18 and TRBJ2-1; D is perhaps TRBD2 (7 bases). Trimming removed 2 bases at V and 5 bases at J, with 13 bases between. This CDR3 has 15 residues. Per the germline V gene, CDR1 is KGHSH and CDR2 is LQKENI. The CDR3 here is CASSPKAGANNEQFF. The CDR3, as DNA: TGTGCCAGCTCACCAAAGGCGGGGGCAAACAATGAGCAGTTCTTC.

The genes are TRBV9 and TRBJ1-2; D remains ambiguous. The CDR3 is made up of 15 amino acids. CDR1 and CDR2 from the germline V gene are SGDLS and YYNGEE. V lost 3 bases to trimming and J lost 6 bases, with 18 bases between them. CDR3 DNA: TGTGCCAGCAGCGCCACCCCATACGGTGTGCATGGCTACACCTTC. It encodes CASSATPYGVHGYTF.

This chain joins TRBV19 and TRBJ2-1; D unclear. The V and J ends lost 6 bases and 5 bases respectively, with 26 bases between them. The CDR3 totals 18 residues. Germline V gives CDR1 LNHDA, CDR2 SQIVND (reference sequence). CDR3 in amino acids: CASSPTTARVRMDNEQFF. As DNA, the CDR3 is TGTGCCAGTAGCCCAACCACGGCCCGGGTCAGAATGGACAATGAGCAGTTCTTC.

V usage is TRBV6-5 and J usage is TRBJ2-7; the D gene could be TRBD1 or TRBD2 (6 bases each). The germline V and J ends were trimmed by 2 bases and 6 bases, with 17 bases remaining between them. The length of the CDR3 is 15 residues. CDR1 MNHEY and CDR2 SVGAGI come from the germline V gene. CDR3: CASSYRGRSSLEQYF. Here the CDR3 DNA reads TGTGCCAGCAGTTACCGGGGGCGCAGCTCCCTCGAGCAGTACTTC.

This clone was counted between two and nine times. The genes are TRBV5-6 and TRBJ1-5; D gene ambiguous. In germline, CDR1 is SGHDT, CDR2 YYEEEE. The CDR3 runs 14 residues. V lost 4 bases to trimming and J lost 4 bases, with 12 bases between them. This chain's CDR3 is CASSNRGSNQPQHF. The DNA for the CDR3 is TGTGCCAGCAGCAACCGGGGTTCAAATCAGCCCCAGCATTTT.